A selection of T cell receptor beta chains follows, all from one sample in a study of blood T cell repertoires in COVID-19. Sequenced by immunoSEQ multiplex PCR; TCRdb stores in-frame clones only, minus some. The table includes hundreds of thousands of clones, roughly nine tenths detected once. The sample consisted of peripheral blood. The receptors come from a middle-aged man with acute or convalescent COVID-19. CDR3s include the opening cysteine and the closing phenylalanine or tryptophan. D genes are given only for firm matches. Size tells how often a clone was seen (once, few, many) or the class of an expanded clone, and some rows leave it out.

d_call | j_call | v_call | clone_size | cdr3_nt | cdr3_aa
- | TRBJ1-5 | TRBV28 | - | TGTGCCAGCAGTCTACAGGAAAACAATCAGCCCCAGCATTTT | CASSLQENNQPQHF
- | TRBJ2-7 | TRBV16 | - | TGTGCCAGCAGCCAATCGGGCAGGGAAGTTATGGACGAGCAGTACTTC | CASSQSGREVMDEQYF
- | TRBJ2-5 | TRBV5-1 | once | TGCGCCAGCAGCCAAGACGGGCGGGACCAAGAGACCCAGTACTTC | CASSQDGRDQETQYF
- | TRBJ2-2 | TRBV12-3/TRBV12-4 | - | TGTGCCAGCAGTTTCGGGTCTTTTGGGGAGCTGTTTTTT | CASSFGSFGELFF
- | TRBJ1-6 | TRBV5-6 | - | TGTGCCAGCAGCTTGGGTGCCACTGGCTCCTATAATTCACCCCTCCACTTT | CASSLGATGSYNSPLHF
- | TRBJ2-1 | TRBV29-1 | - | TGCAGCGTTAAGGACAGACGTGAGGTGCAGTTCTTC | CSVKDRREVQFF
- | TRBJ2-7 | TRBV7-2 | - | TGTGCCAGCAGCCCCACAGGATACTACGAGCAGTACTTC | CASSPTGYYEQYF
TRBD1 | TRBJ1-2 | TRBV27 | - | TGTGCCAGCAGTTCCCTCAAACCGGGACAGGGGAACTATGGCTACACCTTC | CASSSLKPGQGNYGYTF
TRBD1 | TRBJ2-7 | TRBV7-2 | - | TGTGCCAGCAGCTCAAGTTGGACAGGGGGCTGGGAGCAGTACTTC | CASSSSWTGGWEQYF
- | TRBJ2-7 | TRBV5-1 | - | TGCGCCAGCAGCTTGGACGGTTATTCCTACGAGCAGTACTTC | CASSLDGYSYEQYF
- | TRBJ1-2 | TRBV13 | few | TGTGCCAGCAGCTATCCTGGGGGACTATATGGCTACACCTTC | CASSYPGGLYGYTF
TRBD1 | TRBJ1-5 | TRBV5-8 | - | TGTGCCAGCAGCCCGGACAGGGCCAATCAGCCCCAGCATTTT | CASSPDRANQPQHF
- | TRBJ2-1 | TRBV5-4 | - | TGTGCCAGCAGCTCCCGAGGACGGGGGAGCTCCTACAATGAGCAGTTCTTC | CASSSRGRGSSYNEQFF
TRBD1 | TRBJ1-6 | TRBV30 | - | TGTGCCTGGAGTAACCCCCGGACAGGGGAAAATTCACCCCTCCACTTT | CAWSNPRTGENSPLHF
TRBD1 | TRBJ1-3 | TRBV6-2/TRBV6-3 | - | TGTGCCAGCAGTCGCTTCGGACAGGCCGGAAACACCATATATTTT | CASSRFGQAGNTIYF
TRBD1 | TRBJ2-7 | TRBV6-5 | - | TGTGCCAGCAGGGGACAGCTCATCACCGAGCAGTACTTC | CASRGQLITEQYF
- | TRBJ2-5 | TRBV4-3 | - | TGCGCCAGCAGCCAAGTCCAGGGTGCCGGTGGGGAGACCCAGTACTTC | CASSQVQGAGGETQYF
- | TRBJ1-1 | TRBV2 | - | TGTGCCAGCAGCACAGGGCGGAACACTGAAGCTTTCTTT | CASSTGRNTEAFF
TRBD1 | TRBJ2-4 | TRBV28 | - | TGTGCCAGCAGACTGGGACAGCCACTAGCCAAAAACATTCAGTACTTC | CASRLGQPLAKNIQYF
- | TRBJ2-7 | TRBV4-2 | - | TGTGCCAGCAGCCTGGGGGCGGGAGATCTTAACGAGCAGTACTTC | CASSLGAGDLNEQYF
- | TRBJ1-1 | TRBV6-5 | few | TGTGCCAGCAGTTACTCTCGGGGCACTGAAGCTTTCTTT | CASSYSRGTEAFF
- | TRBJ2-7 | TRBV5-1 | - | TGCGCCAGCAGCTCCCCCCCCCTTCGGAGAGGCCACGAGCAGTACTTC | CASSSPPLRRGHEQYF
TRBD1 | TRBJ2-2 | TRBV24-1 | - | TGTGCCACCAGTGAGGCGGACAGGGGGCTTTCAGGCGGGGAGCTGTTTTTT | CATSEADRGLSGGELFF